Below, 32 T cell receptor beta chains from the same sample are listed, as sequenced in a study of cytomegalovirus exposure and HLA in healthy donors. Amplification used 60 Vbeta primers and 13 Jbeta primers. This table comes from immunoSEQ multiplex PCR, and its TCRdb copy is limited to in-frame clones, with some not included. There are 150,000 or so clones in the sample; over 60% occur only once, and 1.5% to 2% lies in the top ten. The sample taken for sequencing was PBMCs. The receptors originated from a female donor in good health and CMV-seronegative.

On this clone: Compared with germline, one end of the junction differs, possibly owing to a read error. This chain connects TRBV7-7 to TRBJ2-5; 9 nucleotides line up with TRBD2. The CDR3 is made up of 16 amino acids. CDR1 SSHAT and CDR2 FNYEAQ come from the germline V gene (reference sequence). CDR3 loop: CASSLELAGNQETQYF. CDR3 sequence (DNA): TGTGCTAGCAGCTTAGAACTAGCGGGCAACCAAGAGACCCAGTACTTC.

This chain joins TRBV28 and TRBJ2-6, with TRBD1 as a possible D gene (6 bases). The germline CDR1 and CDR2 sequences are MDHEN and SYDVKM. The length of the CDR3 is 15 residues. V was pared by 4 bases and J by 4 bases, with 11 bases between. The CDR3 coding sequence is TGTGCCAGCAGTTACCGGACAGCCGGGGCCAACGTCCTGACTTTC. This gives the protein CASSYRTAGANVLTF.

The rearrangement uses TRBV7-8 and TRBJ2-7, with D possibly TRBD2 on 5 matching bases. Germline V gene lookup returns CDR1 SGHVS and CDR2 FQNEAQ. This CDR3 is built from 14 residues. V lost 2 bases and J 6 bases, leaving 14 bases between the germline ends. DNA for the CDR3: TGTGCCAGCAGCTTAACGGGATCCCAGACCGAGCAGTACTTC. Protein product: CASSLTGSQTEQYF.

The DNA for the CDR3 is TGTGCCAGCAGTGAGTGGGGGGAAACCTACAATGAGCAGTTCTTC. As protein: CASSEWGETYNEQFF. This chain uses TRBV6-1 with TRBJ2-1, with D possibly TRBD2 on 6 matching bases. V was shortened by 3 bases and J by 2 bases, with 11 bases between the two germline ends. Germline-derived CDR1 and CDR2 are MNHNS and SASEGT. This CDR3 comprises 15 residues.

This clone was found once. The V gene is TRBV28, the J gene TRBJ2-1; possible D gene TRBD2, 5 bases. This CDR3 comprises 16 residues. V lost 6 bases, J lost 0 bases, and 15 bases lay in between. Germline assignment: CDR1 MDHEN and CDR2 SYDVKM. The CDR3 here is CASSPLPGGSYNEQFF. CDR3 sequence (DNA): TGTGCCAGCAGCCCTCTCCCCGGAGGCTCCTACAATGAGCAGTTCTTC.

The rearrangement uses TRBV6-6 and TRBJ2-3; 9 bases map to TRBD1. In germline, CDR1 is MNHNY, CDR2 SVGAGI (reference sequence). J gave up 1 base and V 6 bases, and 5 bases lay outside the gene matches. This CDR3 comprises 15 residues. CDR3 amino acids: CASRLRDRGTDTQYF. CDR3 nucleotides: TGTGCCAGCAGACTAAGGGACAGGGGCACAGATACGCAGTATTTT.

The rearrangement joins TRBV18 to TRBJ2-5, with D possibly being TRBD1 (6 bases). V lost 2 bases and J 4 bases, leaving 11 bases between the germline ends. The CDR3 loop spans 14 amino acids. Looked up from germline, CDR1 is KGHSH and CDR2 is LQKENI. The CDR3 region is CASSPGQRAETQYF. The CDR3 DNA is TGTGCCAGCTCACCAGGACAGAGGGCAGAGACCCAGTACTTC.

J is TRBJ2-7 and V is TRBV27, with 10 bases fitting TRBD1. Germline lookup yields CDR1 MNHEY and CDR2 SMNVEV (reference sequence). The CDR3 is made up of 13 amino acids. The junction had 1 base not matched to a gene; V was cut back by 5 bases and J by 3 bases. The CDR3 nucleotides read TGTGCCAGCAGTGACAGGGGGCTCTACGAGCAGTACTTC. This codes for CASSDRGLYEQYF.

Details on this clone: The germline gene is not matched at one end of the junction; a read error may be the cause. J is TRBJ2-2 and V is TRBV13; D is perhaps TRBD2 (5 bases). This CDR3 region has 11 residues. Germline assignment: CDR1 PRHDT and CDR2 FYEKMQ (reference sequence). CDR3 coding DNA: TGTGCCAGCAGCTTCGCCGGGAAGCTGTTTTTT. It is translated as CASSFAGKLFF.

In DNA form, the CDR3 reads TGTGCCAGCAGCAATAGCGGGGTAGGAGAGCAGTTCTTC. This sequence encodes CASSNSGVGEQFF. The chain combines TRBV7-3 with TRBJ2-1; 8 nucleotides match TRBD2. V was pared by 5 bases and J by 10 bases, with 7 bases of the junction left unmatched. In germline, CDR1 is SGHTA, CDR2 FQGTGA. The CDR3 totals 13 residues.

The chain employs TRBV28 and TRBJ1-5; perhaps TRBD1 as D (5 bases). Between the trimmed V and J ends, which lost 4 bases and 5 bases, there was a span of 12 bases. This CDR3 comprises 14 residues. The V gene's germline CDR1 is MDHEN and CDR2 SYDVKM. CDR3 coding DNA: TGTGCCAGCAGTTCCGCACAGGTCCATCAGCCCCAGCATTTT. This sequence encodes CASSSAQVHQPQHF.

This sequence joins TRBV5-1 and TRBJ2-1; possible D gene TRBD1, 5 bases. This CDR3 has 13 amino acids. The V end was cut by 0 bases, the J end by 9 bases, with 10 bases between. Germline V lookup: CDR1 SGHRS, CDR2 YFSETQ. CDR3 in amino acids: CASSLEQDVEQFF. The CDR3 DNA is TGCGCCAGCAGCTTGGAACAGGACGTTGAGCAGTTCTTC.

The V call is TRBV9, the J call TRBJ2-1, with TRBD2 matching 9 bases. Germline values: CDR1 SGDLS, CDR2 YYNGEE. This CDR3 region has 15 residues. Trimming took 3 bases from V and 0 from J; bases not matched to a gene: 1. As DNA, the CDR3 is TGTGCCAGCAGCGCGACTAGCGGCTCCTACAATGAGCAGTTCTTC. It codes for CASSATSGSYNEQFF.

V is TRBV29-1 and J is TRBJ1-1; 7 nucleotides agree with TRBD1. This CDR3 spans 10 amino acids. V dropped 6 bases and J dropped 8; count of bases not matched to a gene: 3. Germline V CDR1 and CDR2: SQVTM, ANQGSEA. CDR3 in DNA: TGCAGCGTATTGACAGGGGAAGCTTTCTTT. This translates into CSVLTGEAFF.

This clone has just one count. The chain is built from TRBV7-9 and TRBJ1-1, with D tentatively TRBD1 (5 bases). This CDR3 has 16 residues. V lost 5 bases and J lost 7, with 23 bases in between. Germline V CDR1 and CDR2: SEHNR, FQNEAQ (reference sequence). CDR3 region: CASSPRGGSGTGEAFF. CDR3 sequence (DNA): TGTGCCAGCAGCCCTAGGGGAGGGTCAGGGACGGGTGAAGCTTTCTTT. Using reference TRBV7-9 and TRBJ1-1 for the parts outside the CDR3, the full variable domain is DTGVSQNPRHKITKRGQNVTFRCDPISEHNRLYWYRQTLGQGPEFLTYFQNEAQLEKSRLLSDRFSAERPKGSFSTLEIQRTEQGDSAMYLCASSPRGGSGTGEAFFGQGTRLTVV.

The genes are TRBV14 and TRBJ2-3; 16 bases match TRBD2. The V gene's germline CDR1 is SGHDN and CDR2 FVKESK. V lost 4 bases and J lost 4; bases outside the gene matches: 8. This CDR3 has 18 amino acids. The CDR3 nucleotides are TGTGCCAGCAGCCCATGGGGACTAGCGGGAGGGACCGCAGATACGCAGTATTTT. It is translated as CASSPWGLAGGTADTQYF.

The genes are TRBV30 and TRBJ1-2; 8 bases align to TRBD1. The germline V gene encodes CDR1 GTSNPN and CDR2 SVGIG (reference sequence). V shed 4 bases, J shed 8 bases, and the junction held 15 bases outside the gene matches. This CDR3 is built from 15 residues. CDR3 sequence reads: CAWTRTGRGNRGYTF. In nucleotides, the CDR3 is TGTGCCTGGACCCGGACAGGGCGGGGGAATAGGGGCTACACCTTC.

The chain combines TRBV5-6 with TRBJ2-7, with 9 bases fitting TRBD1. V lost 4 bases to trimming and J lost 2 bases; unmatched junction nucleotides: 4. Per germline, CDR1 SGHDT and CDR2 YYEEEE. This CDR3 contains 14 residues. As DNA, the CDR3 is TGTGCCAGCAGCAAATGGGACAGGGCCTACGAGCAGTACTTC. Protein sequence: CASSKWDRAYEQYF.

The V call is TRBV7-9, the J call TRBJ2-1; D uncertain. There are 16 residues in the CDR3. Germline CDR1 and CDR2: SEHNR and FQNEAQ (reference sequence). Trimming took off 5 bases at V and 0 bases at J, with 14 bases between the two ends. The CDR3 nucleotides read TGTGCCAGCAGCCCTTCTAAAACAGTCTCCTACAATGAGCAGTTCTTC. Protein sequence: CASSPSKTVSYNEQFF.

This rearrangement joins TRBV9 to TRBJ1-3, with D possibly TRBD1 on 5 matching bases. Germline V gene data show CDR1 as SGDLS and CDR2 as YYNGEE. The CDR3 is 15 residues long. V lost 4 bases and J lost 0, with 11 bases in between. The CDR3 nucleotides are TGTGCCAGCAGCCAGGGCCCGAGCTCTGGAAACACCATATATTTT. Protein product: CASSQGPSSGNTIYF.

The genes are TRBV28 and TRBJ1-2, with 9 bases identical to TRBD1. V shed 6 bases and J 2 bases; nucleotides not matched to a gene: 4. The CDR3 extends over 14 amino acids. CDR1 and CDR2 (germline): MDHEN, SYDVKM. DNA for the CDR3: TGTGCCAGCAGACGAGGACAGGGGAACTATGGCTACACCTTC. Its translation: CASRRGQGNYGYTF.

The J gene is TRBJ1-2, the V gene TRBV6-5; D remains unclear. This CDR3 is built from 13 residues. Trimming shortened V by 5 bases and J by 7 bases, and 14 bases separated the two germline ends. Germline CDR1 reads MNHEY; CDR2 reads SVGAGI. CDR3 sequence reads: CASSEAPRSGYTF. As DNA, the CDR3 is TGTGCCAGCAGTGAAGCGCCCAGAAGTGGCTACACCTTC.

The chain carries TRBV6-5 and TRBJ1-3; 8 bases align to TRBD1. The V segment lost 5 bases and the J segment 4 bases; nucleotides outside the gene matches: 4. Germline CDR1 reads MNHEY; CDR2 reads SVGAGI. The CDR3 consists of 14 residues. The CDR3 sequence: CASSGTGSGNTIYF. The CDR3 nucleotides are TGTGCCAGCAGTGGGACAGGTTCAGGAAACACCATATATTTT.

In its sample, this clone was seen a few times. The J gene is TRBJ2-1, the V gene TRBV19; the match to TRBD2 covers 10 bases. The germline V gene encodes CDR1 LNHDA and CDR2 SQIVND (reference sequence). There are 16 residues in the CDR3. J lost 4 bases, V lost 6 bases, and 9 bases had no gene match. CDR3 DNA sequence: TGTGCCAGTAGCCCCGCTAGCGGGAGAAGGTACAATGAGCAGTTCTTC. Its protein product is CASSPASGRRYNEQFF.

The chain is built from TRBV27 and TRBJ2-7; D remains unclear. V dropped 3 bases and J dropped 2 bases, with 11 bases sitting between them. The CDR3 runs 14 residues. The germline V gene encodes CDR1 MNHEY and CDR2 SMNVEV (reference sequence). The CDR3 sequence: CASSFSFRTYEQYF. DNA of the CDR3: TGTGCCAGCAGTTTCTCGTTTCGTACCTACGAGCAGTACTTC.

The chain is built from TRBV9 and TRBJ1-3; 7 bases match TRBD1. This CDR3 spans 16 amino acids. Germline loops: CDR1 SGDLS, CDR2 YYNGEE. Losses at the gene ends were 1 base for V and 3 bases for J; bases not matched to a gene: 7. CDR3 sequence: CASSVLGTVGGNTIYF. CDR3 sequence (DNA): TGTGCCAGCAGCGTACTTGGGACAGTTGGTGGAAACACCATATATTTT.

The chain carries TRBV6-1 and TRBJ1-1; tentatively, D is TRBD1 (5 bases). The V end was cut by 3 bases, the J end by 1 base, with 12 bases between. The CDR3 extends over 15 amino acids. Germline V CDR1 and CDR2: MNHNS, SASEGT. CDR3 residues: CASSDQGRENTEAFF. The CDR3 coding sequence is TGTGCCAGCAGTGACCAGGGAAGGGAGAACACTGAAGCTTTCTTT.

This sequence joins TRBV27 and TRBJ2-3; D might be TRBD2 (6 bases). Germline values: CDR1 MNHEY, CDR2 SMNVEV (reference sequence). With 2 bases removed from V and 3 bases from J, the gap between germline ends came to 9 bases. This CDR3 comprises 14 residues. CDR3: CASSLVLATDTQYF. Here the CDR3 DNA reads TGTGCCAGCAGTTTAGTACTAGCAACAGATACGCAGTATTTT.

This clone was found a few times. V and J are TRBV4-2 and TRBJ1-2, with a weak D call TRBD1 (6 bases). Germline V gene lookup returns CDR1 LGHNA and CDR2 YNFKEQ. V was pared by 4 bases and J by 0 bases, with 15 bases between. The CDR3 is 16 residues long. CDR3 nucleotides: TGTGCCAGCAGCCGACCCACCGGGACACCTAACTATGGCTACACCTTC. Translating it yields CASSRPTGTPNYGYTF.

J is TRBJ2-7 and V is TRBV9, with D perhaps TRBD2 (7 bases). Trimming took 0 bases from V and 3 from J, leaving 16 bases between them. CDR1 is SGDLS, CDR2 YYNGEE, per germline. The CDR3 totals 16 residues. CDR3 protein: CASSVGGGAGNYEQYF. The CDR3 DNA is TGTGCCAGCAGCGTAGGCGGGGGCGCGGGGAACTACGAGCAGTACTTC.

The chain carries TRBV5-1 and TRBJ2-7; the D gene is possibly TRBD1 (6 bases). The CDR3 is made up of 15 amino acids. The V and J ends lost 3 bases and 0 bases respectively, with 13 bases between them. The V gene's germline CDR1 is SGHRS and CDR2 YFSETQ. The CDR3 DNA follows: TGCGCCAGCAGCTCAGGACAGTGGAGCTCCTACGAGCAGTACTTC. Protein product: CASSSGQWSSYEQYF.

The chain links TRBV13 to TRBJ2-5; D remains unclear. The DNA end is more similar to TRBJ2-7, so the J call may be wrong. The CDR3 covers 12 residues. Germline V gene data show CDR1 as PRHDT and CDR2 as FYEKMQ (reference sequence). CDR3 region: CASSFSYYEQYF. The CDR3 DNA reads TGTGCCAGCAGCTTCTCCTACTACGAGCAGTACTTC.